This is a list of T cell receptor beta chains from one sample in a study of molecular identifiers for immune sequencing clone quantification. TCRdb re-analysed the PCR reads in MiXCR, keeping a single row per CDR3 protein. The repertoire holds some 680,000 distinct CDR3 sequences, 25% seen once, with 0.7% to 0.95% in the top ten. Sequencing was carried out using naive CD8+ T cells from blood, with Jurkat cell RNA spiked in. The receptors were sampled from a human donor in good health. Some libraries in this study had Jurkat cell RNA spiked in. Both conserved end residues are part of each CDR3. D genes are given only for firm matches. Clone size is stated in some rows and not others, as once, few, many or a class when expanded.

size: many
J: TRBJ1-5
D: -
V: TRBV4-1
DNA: TGCGCCAGCAGCCTACAGGACGCCGACAATCAGCCCCAGCATTTT
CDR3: CASSLQDADNQPQHF

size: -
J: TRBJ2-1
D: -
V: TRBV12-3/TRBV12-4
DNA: TGTGCCAGCAGTCGTCGGACAGAGAAAGATGAGCAGTTCTTC
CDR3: CASSRRTEKDEQFF

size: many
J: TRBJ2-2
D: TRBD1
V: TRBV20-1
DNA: TGCAGTGCTAGAGAAAGGGGGCGAGGCACCGGGGAGCTGTTTTTT
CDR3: CSARERGRGTGELFF

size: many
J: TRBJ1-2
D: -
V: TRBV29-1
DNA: TGCAGCGCTGGGACATTTAACTATGGCTACACCTTC
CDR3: CSAGTFNYGYTF

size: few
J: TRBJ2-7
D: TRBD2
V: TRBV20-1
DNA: TGCAGTGCTAGAGATACTAGCGGGAGCTTTCAACTTTCCTACGAGCAGTACTTC
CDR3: CSARDTSGSFQLSYEQYF

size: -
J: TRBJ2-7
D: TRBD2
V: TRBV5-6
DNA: TGTGCCAGCAGCTGGTGGAATAGCGGGAGTTACGAGCAGTACTTC
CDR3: CASSWWNSGSYEQYF

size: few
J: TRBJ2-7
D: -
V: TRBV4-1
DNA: TGCGCCAGCAGCCAAGGAATCGAGCAGTACTTC
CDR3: CASSQGIEQYF

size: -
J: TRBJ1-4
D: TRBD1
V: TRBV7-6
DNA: TGTGCCAGCAGGCTGGGCAGGGGGAATGAAAAACTGTTTTTT
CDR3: CASRLGRGNEKLFF

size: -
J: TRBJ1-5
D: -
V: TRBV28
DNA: TGTGCCAGCAGTCGGGACGGCGAGAATCAGCCCCGGCATTTT
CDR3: CASSRDGENQPRHF

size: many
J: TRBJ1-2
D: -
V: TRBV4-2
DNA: TGTGCCAGCAGCCAAGATCAGAGTTCATCTAACTATGGCTACACCTTC
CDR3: CASSQDQSSSNYGYTF

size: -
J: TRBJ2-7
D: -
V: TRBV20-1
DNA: TGCAGTGCTAGCCCTAACGTTGCGGAGACCTACGAGCAGTACTTC
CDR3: CSASPNVAETYEQYF

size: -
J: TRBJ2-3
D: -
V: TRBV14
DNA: TGTGCCAGCAGCCGAGACATGGGTGGTGGTACGCAGTATTTT
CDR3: CASSRDMGGGTQYF

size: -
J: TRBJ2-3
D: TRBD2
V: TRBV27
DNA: TGTGCCAGCAGTACCAGACTAGCGGGTAGCACAGATACGCAGTATTTT
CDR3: CASSTRLAGSTDTQYF

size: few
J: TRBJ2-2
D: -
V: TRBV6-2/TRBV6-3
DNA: TGTGCCAGCAGTTACTATGCCGGGGAGCTGTTTTTT
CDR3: CASSYYAGELFF

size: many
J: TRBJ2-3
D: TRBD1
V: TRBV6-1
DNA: TGTGCCAGCAGAAACCGTTACGGACAGGGCGATACGCAGTATTTT
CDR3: CASRNRYGQGDTQYF

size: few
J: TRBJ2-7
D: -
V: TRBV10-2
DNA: TGCGCCAGCAGTGATCCGGGGGCGCGGATCGAGCAGTACTTC
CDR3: CASSDPGARIEQYF

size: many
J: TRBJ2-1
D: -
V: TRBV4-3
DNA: TGCGCCAGCAGCCAAGACAGAAGTACCTACAATGAGCAGTTCTTC
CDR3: CASSQDRSTYNEQFF

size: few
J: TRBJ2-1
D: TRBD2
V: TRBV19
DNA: TGTGCCAGTAGTATAGATCCGGGAGGGGCCCTCTCCTACAATGAGCAGTTCTTC
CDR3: CASSIDPGGALSYNEQFF

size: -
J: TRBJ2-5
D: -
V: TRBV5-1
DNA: TGCGCCAGCAGCTTAGGGGATCGCGGGGCGGCGGGGGAGACCCAGTACTTC
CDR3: CASSLGDRGAAGETQYF

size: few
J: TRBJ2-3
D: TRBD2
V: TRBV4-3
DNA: TGCGCCAGCAGCCAAGATTTCGGCCCGGGGGGGGTTTTTAGCACAGATACGCAGTATTTT
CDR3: CASSQDFGPGGVFSTDTQYF

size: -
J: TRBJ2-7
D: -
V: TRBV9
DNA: TGTGCCAGCAGCGTAGGTATGCGGGGCACCTTTCCCTACGAGCAGTACTTC
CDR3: CASSVGMRGTFPYEQYF

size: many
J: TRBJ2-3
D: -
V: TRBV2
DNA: TGTGCCAGCAGTGAGAGACAGGAAGCTGCGATTAACACAGATACGCAGTATTTT
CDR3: CASSERQEAAINTDTQYF

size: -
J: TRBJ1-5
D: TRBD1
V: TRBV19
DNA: TGTGCCAGTACCCTACAGGGGGCAGGTCAGCCCCAGCATTTT
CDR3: CASTLQGAGQPQHF

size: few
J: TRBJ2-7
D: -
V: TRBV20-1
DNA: TGCAGTGCTAGAGATACGGCCAACAACTACGAGCAGTACTTC
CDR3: CSARDTANNYEQYF

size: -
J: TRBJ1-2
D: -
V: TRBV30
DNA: TGTGGAGGGGAAGGCTATGGCTACACCTTC
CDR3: CGGEGYGYTF

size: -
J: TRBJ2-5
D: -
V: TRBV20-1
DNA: TGCAGTGCTAGAGGAACCGGACAGAGGGAGACCCAGTACTTC
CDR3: CSARGTGQRETQYF

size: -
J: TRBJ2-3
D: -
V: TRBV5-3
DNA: TGTACCAGCAGCTTGGTGTGGAGACAAGCTAGCACAGATACGCAGTATTTT
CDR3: CTSSLVWRQASTDTQYF

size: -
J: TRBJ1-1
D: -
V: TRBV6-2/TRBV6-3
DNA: TGTGCCAGCAGTTACTGGGCGGCAGTTGAAGCTTTCTTT
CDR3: CASSYWAAVEAFF

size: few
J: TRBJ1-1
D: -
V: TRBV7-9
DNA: TGTGCCAGCACCAAAGCGATCACTGAAGCTTTCTTT
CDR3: CASTKAITEAFF

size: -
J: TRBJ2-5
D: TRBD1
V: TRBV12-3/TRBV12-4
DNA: TGTGCCAGCGGCCAACCCCGCGGACAGGGCGAGGAGACCCAGTACTTC
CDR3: CASGQPRGQGEETQYF

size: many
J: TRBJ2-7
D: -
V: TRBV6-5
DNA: TGTGCCAGCAGTTACTCGATCGGGAGCGAGCAGTACTTC
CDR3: CASSYSIGSEQYF

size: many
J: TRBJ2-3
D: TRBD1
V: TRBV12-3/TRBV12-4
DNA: TGTGCCAGCAGGAGGGACAGACCAGATACGCAGTATTTT
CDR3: CASRRDRPDTQYF

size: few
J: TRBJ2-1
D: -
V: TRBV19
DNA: TGTGCCAGTAGTACTCCATTGGGAGAGCAGTTCTTC
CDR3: CASSTPLGEQFF

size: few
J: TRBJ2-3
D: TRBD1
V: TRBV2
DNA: TGTGCCAGCAAATCGAGGGACAGAAGTACGCAGTATTTT
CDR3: CASKSRDRSTQYF

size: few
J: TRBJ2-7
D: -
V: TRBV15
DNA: TGTGCCACCCAATCGTTCGGGCTTCGGGAGCAGTACTTC
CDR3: CATQSFGLREQYF

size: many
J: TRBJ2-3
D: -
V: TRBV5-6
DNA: TGTGCCAGCAGCTTCGGATTCCGACATACGCAGTATTTT
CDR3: CASSFGFRHTQYF

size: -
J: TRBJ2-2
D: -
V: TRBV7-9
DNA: TGTGCCAGCAGGGACGGAGGGCTTGGCACCGGGGAGCTGTTTTTT
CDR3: CASRDGGLGTGELFF

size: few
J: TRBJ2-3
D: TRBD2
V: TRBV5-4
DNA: TGTGCCAGCAGCCCGCGGACTAGCGGGGGGGCCTCGGATACGCAGTATTTT
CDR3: CASSPRTSGGASDTQYF

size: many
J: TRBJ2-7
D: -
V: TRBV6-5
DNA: TGTGCCAGCAGTTACTTATTCGGGACCTACGAGCAGTACTTC
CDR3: CASSYLFGTYEQYF

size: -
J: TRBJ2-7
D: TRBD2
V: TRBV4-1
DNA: TGCGCCAGCAGCCTAAGGCTAGCGGATTACGAGCAGTACTTC
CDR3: CASSLRLADYEQYF

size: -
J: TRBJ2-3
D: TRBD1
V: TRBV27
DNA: TGTGCCAGCTCCTGGGGGACAGGGAACACAGATACGCAGTATTTT
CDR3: CASSWGTGNTDTQYF

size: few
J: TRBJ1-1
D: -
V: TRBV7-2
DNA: TGTGCCAGCAGCTTGGGGCTTTCTGCTGAAGCTTTCTTT
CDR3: CASSLGLSAEAFF

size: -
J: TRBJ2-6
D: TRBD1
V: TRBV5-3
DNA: TGTGCCAGGACAGGGAATTTCTCTGGGGCCAACGTCCTGACTTTC
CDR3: CARTGNFSGANVLTF

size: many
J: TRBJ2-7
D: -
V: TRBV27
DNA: TGTGCCAGCAGCTTAGTAGGACGGGGTTACGAGCAGTACTTC
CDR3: CASSLVGRGYEQYF

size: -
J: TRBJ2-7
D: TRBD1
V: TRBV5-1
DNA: TGCGCCAGCAGCTTTACCGGGACAGAATCCTACGAGCAGTACTTC
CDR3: CASSFTGTESYEQYF